This T cell receptor beta chain came from a study of T cell responses to AZD1222 COVID-19 vaccine. General observations from the study: CD4 TCRs covered the whole spike, strongest at regions 160-218 and 743-854. Without day 14 samples, only post-peak T cell repertoires were studied.

TCRdb's copy holds only in-frame clones and misses some; the assay was immunoSEQ multiplex PCR. The sample lists about 140,000 clones; around nine tenths were seen once. Regarding this clone: Its specificity is not known.

The material was peripheral blood, obtained on day 0 of AZD1222 vaccination. The sequence derives from an adult in good health.

In DNA, the CDR3 is TGTGCCAGCAGTTCCCAGAAGAATTCACCCCTCCACTTT. This encodes CASSSQKNSPLHF. The chain employs TRBV12-3 or TRBV12-4 and TRBJ1-6; no clear D. V was pared by 4 bases and J by 7 bases, with 8 bases between. This CDR3 is 13 amino acids long.